These 18 T cell receptor beta chains share one sample of origin, sequenced in a study of OX40 agonist ivuxolimab in advanced cancers. Clones were sequenced by immunoSEQ multiplex PCR, and TCRdb holds only the in-frame ones, with some missing. The sample contains tens of thousands of clones, about 86% of which appear only once. The sequencing used CD4+ or CD8+ T cells sorted from blood, collected in a trial of the OX40 agonist ivuxolimab. These TCRs come from an adult with an advanced solid tumor such as melanoma, head and neck, liver or kidney cancer.

This sequence joins TRBV15 and TRBJ1-2; the D is unclear. The CDR3 extends over 12 amino acids. Germline V CDR1 and CDR2: LNHNV, YYDKDF (reference sequence). Trimming cost V 0 bases and J 4 bases, with 3 bases left between them. CDR3 sequence: CATSRDFYGYTF. The CDR3, as DNA: TGTGCCACCAGCAGAGACTTCTATGGCTACACCTTC.

This chain connects TRBV28 to TRBJ2-3; 9 nucleotides match TRBD1. J lost 14 bases, V lost 3 bases, and 9 bases had no gene match. The germline V gene encodes CDR1 MDHEN and CDR2 SYDVKM. The CDR3 is 13 residues long. The CDR3 DNA reads TGTGCCAGCAGTTTGGAATCCGGGACAGGGTGGTATTTT. Encoded protein: CASSLESGTGWYF.

This chain connects TRBV11-2 to TRBJ2-3, with D perhaps matching TRBD2 (6 bases). Trimming cost V 5 bases and J 7 bases, with 16 bases left between them. There are 14 residues in the CDR3. Germline CDR1 and CDR2: SGHAT and FQNNGV. The CDR3 coding sequence is TGTGCCAGCAGCCGGGACTCGACCTCAAATACGCAGTATTTT. Protein product: CASSRDSTSNTQYF.

V usage is TRBV6-1 and J usage is TRBJ2-7, with D possibly TRBD2 on 5 matching bases. Germline V gene data show CDR1 as MNHNS and CDR2 as SASEGT. This CDR3 is built from 15 residues. With 3 bases removed from V and 9 bases from J, the gap between germline ends came to 21 bases. CDR3: CASSDGEFGSARQYF. In DNA, the CDR3 is TGTGCCAGCAGTGATGGTGAGTTTGGGAGCGCAAGGCAGTACTTC.

This chain uses TRBV10-3 with TRBJ2-3; 12 nucleotides line up with TRBD2. CDR1 and CDR2 (germline): ENHRY, SYGVKD. The junction had 1 base not matched to a gene; V was cut back by 6 bases and J by 3 bases. The CDR3 totals 14 residues. The DNA of the CDR3 is TGTGCCATCAGACTAGCGGGAGGTACAGATACGCAGTATTTT. Its translation: CAIRLAGGTDTQYF.

This clone was seen once. The V call is TRBV6-1, the J call TRBJ1-4; D remains ambiguous. Germline values: CDR1 MNHNS, CDR2 SASEGT. The CDR3 runs to 14 residues. The V end was cut by 2 bases, the J end by 3 bases, with 7 bases between. As DNA, the CDR3 is TGTGCCAGCAGTGAACTCACAGCTAATGAAAAACTGTTTTTT. It codes for CASSELTANEKLFF.

The chain links TRBV7-2 to TRBJ2-7; a possible D gene is TRBD2 (6 bases). Per the germline V gene, CDR1 is SGHTA and CDR2 is FQGNSA. This CDR3 has 16 residues. V shed 3 bases and J shed 0 bases, with 15 bases lying between them. DNA for the CDR3: TGTGCCAGCAGCTTTGGGTCGGGAGCCGGCTCCTACGAGCAGTACTTC. Translation: CASSFGSGAGSYEQYF.

V is TRBV27 and J is TRBJ2-3; either TRBD1 or TRBD2 may fit D (5 bases each). Trimming cost V 5 bases and J 9 bases, with 12 bases left between them. The germline CDR1 and CDR2 sequences are MNHEY and SMNVEV (reference sequence). The CDR3 length is 12 residues. CDR3 DNA sequence: TGTGCCAGCAGTCGAGGTGGGGACACGCAGTATTTT. Amino acids: CASSRGGDTQYF.

This chain joins TRBV11-2 and TRBJ2-7, with D possibly being TRBD2 (5 bases). CDR3 length: 13 residues. Germline V gives CDR1 SGHAT, CDR2 FQNNGV. Trimming stripped 6 bases from V and 6 bases from J, with 15 bases between. The CDR3 DNA is TGTGCCAGCAGGCTCGGGATGCCCGGCGAGCAGTACTTC. Amino acids: CASRLGMPGEQYF. The full variable domain, with the rest looked up from reference TRBV11-2 and TRBJ2-7, is EAGVAQSPRYKIIEKRQSVAFWCNPISGHATLYWYQQILGQGPKLLIQFQNNGVVDDSQLPKDRFSAERLKGVDSTLKIQPAKLEDSAVYLCASRLGMPGEQYFGPGTRLTVT.

The chain recombines TRBV2 with TRBJ1-4, with TRBD1 identical over 9 bases. This CDR3 is built from 14 residues. With V trimmed by 5 bases and J by 7 bases, 5 bases remained unmatched. Germline CDR1 reads SNHLY; CDR2 reads FYNNEI. The CDR3 nucleotides read TGTGCCAGCAGTTCTGACAGGGGGATTGAAAAACTGTTTTTT. This sequence encodes CASSSDRGIEKLFF.

This sequence joins TRBV7-2 and TRBJ2-5, with 13 bases that match TRBD2. The V and J ends lost 5 bases and 4 bases, in that order; junction bases with no gene match: 7. In germline, CDR1 is SGHTA, CDR2 FQGNSA. This CDR3 contains 16 residues. DNA for the CDR3: TGTGCCAGCAGCGCAAGGACTAGCGGGAGAGGAGAGACCCAGTACTTC. Its translation is CASSARTSGRGETQYF.

This chain uses TRBV28 with TRBJ1-2; maybe TRBD1 (6 bases). The V end was cut by 10 bases, the J end by 8 bases, with 26 bases between. Looked up from germline, CDR1 is MDHEN and CDR2 is SYDVKM. The CDR3 has 15 amino acids. The CDR3 nucleotides are TGTGCCACAACCGGCGGACAGCTCCGCGGGGGAGGCTACACCTTC. Its protein is CATTGGQLRGGGYTF.

This chain joins TRBV7-2 and TRBJ2-3, with D possibly being TRBD2 (6 bases). V dropped 3 bases and J dropped 8 bases, with 15 bases sitting between them. This CDR3 comprises 14 residues. Germline V gene sequence: CDR1 SGHTA, CDR2 FQGNSA. In DNA, the CDR3 is TGTGCCAGCAGCTTTCAAGCGGGTCAGCGTACGCAGTATTTT. Protein product: CASSFQAGQRTQYF.

This chain links TRBV19 with TRBJ2-7, with D possibly TRBD1 on 5 matching bases. The CDR3 consists of 13 residues. CDR1 is LNHDA and CDR2 is SQIVND in the germline V gene (reference sequence). Trimming removed 6 bases from V and 0 bases from J, with 9 bases in between. The CDR3, as DNA: TGTGCCAGTAGCGAGACAGTCTCCTACGAGCAGTACTTC. It yields the protein CASSETVSYEQYF.

The chain has TRBV7-2 and TRBJ1-2; no definite D call. Trimming cost V 5 bases and J 4 bases, with 17 bases left between them. The CDR3 has 15 amino acids. The germline CDR1 and CDR2 sequences are SGHTA and FQGNSA. The CDR3 nucleotides are TGTGCCAGCAGCCCCCCCCCGAAATTGGGCTATGGCTACACCTTC. This gives the protein CASSPPPKLGYGYTF.

CDR3 nucleotides: TGCAGCGCCAAGACAGGTTCTAATGAAAAACTGTTTTTT. Protein sequence: CSAKTGSNEKLFF. The chain combines TRBV29-1 with TRBJ1-4, with TRBD1 as a possible D gene (6 bases). The ends were cut back, 7 bases at V and 3 bases at J, with 12 bases in the middle. The length of the CDR3 is 13 residues. In germline, CDR1 is SQVTM, CDR2 ANQGSEA.

This rearrangement joins TRBV28 to TRBJ2-2; 9 bases are a match to TRBD1. The germline gives CDR1 MDHEN, CDR2 SYDVKM. V shed 6 bases, J shed 7 bases, and the junction held 6 bases outside the gene matches. The CDR3 consists of 14 residues. The CDR3 protein is CASRVQGASGELFF. CDR3 sequence (DNA): TGTGCCAGCAGGGTACAGGGGGCGAGCGGGGAGCTGTTTTTT.

CDR3 in amino acids: CASSPGTADTQYF. CDR3 coding DNA: TGCGCCAGCAGCCCGGGGACTGCAGATACGCAGTATTTT. This chain joins TRBV5-1 and TRBJ2-3; a possible D gene is TRBD2 (6 bases). Per germline, CDR1 SGHRS and CDR2 YFSETQ. V was pared by 4 bases and J by 4 bases, with 10 bases between. This CDR3 is 13 amino acids long.